The clone carrying this T cell receptor (beta chain) was counted between two and nine times. This entry is derived from a study of blood T cells in healthy people across ages. It was with a sample-barcoded 5' primer and a J-beta primer mix that a second PCR of about 6 to 11 cycles was run. TCRdb reanalysed the 5' RACE reads using MiXCR and keeps one entry per CDR3 protein. The sample includes about 1.6 million distinct CDR3 sequences, around 36% of them seen just once. Germline values: CDR1 MNHNS, CDR2 SASEGT. The CDR3 is 15 residues long. Trimming removed 2 bases from V and 4 bases from J, with 9 bases in between.

Sequenced: blood. The V call is TRBV6-1, the J call TRBJ1-6, with D uncertain. The receptor was isolated from a woman in her 30s in good health. In nucleotides, the CDR3 is TGTGCCAGCAGTGAATTAAAGGGATATAATTCACCCCTCCACTTT. It specifies CASSELKGYNSPLHF.